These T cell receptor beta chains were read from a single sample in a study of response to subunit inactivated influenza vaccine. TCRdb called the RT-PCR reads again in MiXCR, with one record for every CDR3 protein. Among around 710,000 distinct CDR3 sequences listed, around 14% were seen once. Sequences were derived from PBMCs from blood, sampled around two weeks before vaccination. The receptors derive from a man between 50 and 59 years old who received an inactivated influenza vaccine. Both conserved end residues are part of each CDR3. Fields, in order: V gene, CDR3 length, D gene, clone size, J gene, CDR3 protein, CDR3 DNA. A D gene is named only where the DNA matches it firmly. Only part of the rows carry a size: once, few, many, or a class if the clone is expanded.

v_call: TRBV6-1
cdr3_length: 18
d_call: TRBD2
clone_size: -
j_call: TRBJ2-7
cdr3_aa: CASSPLTSGRKESYEQYF
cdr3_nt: TGTGCCAGCAGTCCTTTGACTAGCGGGAGGAAAGAGTCCTACGAGCAGTACTTC

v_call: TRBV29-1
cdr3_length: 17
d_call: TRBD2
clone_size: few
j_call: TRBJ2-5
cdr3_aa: CSAHNRGLAGPQETQYF
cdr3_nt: TGCAGCGCTCATAACAGGGGACTAGCGGGACCGCAAGAGACCCAGTACTTC

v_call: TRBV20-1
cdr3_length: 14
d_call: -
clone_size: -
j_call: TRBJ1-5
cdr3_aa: CSAISGNSNQPQHF
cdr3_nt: TGCAGTGCTATTTCCGGGAATAGCAATCAGCCCCAGCATTTT

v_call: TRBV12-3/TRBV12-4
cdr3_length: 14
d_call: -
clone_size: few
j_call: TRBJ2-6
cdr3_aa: CASSKASGANVLTF
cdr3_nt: TGTGCCAGCAGTAAGGCCTCTGGGGCCAACGTCCTGACTTTC

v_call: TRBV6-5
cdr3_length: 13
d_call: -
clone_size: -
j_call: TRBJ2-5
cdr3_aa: CASSYGVQETQYF
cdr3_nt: TGTGCCAGCAGTTACGGTGTCCAAGAGACCCAGTACTTC

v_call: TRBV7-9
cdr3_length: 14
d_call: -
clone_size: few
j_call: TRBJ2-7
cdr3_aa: CASSLWSRGYEQYF
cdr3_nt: TGTGCCAGCAGCTTATGGTCAAGGGGGTACGAGCAGTACTTC

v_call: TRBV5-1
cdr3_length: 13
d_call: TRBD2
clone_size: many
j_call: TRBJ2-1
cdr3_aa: CASSYGLVSEQFF
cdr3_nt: TGCGCCAGCAGCTATGGACTAGTCAGTGAGCAGTTCTTC

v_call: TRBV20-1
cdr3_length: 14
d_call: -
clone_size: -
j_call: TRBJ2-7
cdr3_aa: CSARDEGLSYEQYF
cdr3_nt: TGCAGTGCTAGAGATGAGGGGCTATCCTACGAGCAGTACTTC

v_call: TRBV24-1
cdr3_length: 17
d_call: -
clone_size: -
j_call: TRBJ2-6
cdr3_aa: CATSDPTRISGANVLTF
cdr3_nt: TGTGCCACCAGTGATCCGACCCGAATCTCTGGGGCCAACGTCCTGACTTTC

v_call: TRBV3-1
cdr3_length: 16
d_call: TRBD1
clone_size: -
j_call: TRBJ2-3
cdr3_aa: CASSRDRPKGTDTQYF
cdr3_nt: TGTGCCAGCAGCCGGGACAGACCTAAAGGCACAGATACGCAGTATTTT

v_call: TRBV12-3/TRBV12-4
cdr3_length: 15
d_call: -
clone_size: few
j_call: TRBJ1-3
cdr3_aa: CASSLFGSSGNTIYF
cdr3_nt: TGTGCCAGCAGTTTATTCGGAAGCTCTGGAAACACCATATATTTT

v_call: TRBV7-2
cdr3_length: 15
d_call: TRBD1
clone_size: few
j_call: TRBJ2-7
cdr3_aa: CASSYNPGQTYEQYF
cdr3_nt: TGTGCCAGCAGCTACAACCCGGGACAGACCTACGAGCAGTACTTC

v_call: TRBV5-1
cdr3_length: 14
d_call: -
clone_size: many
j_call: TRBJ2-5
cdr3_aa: CASSLHSGQETQYF
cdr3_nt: TGCGCCAGCAGCCTACATAGCGGCCAAGAGACCCAGTACTTC

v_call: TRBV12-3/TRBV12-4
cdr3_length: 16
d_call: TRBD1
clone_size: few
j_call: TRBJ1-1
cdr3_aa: CASSPYGGQGNTEAFF
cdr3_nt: TGTGCCAGCAGCCCTTACGGAGGACAGGGGAACACTGAAGCTTTCTTT

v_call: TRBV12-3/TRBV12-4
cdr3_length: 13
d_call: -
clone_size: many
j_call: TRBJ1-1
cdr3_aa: CASVWGLNTEAFF
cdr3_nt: TGTGCCAGCGTTTGGGGGTTAAACACTGAAGCTTTCTTT

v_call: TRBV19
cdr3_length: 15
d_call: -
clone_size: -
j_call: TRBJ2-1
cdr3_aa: CASSISGVAYNEQFF
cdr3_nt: TGTGCCAGTAGTATTTCGGGGGTGGCCTACAATGAGCAGTTCTTC

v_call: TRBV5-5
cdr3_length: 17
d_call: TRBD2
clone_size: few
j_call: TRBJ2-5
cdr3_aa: CASSLFPRGTRVETQYF
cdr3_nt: TGTGCCAGCAGCTTGTTTCCCCGCGGGACTAGGGTAGAGACCCAGTACTTC

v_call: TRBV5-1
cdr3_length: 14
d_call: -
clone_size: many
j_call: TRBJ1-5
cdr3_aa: CASSPGQPNQPQHF
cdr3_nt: TGCGCCAGCAGCCCCGGACAGCCCAATCAGCCCCAGCATTTT

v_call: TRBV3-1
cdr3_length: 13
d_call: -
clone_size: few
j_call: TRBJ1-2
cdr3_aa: CASRPGLNYGYTF
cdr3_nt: TGTGCCAGCAGGCCCGGGCTGAACTATGGCTACACCTTC

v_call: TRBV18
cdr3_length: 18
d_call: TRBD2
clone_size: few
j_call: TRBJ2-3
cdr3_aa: CASSPPSVWRERTDTQYF
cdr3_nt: TGTGCCAGCTCACCGCCAAGTGTATGGCGGGAGAGAACAGATACGCAGTATTTT

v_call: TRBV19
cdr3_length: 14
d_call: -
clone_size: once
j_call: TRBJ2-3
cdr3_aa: CASTMGGVGDTQYF
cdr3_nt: TGTGCCAGTACCATGGGTGGGGTTGGCGATACGCAGTATTTT

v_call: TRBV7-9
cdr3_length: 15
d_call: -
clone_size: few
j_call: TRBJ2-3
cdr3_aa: CASSPGPTSTDTQYF
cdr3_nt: TGTGCCAGCAGCCCAGGGCCTACTAGCACAGATACGCAGTATTTT

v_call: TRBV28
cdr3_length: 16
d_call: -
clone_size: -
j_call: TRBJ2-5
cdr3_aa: CASIPSPQNHQETQYF
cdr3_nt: TGTGCCAGCATCCCATCGCCCCAGAACCACCAAGAGACCCAGTACTTC

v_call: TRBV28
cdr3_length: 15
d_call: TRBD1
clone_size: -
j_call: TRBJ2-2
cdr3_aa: CASSLRGQGTGELFF
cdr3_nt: TGTGCCAGCAGTTTAAGGGGGCAGGGCACCGGGGAGCTGTTTTTT

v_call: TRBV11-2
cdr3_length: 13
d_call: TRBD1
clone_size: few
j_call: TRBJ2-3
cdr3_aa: CASSPTGVRTQYF
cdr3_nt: TGTGCCAGCAGCCCCACAGGGGTTCGTACGCAGTATTTT

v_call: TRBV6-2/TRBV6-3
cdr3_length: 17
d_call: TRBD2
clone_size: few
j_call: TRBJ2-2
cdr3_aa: CASSSHLSGGLTGELFF
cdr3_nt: TGTGCCAGCAGCTCCCACCTAAGCGGGGGACTAACCGGGGAGCTGTTTTTT

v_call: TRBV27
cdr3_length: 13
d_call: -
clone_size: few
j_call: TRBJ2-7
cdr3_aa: CASSWANSYEQYF
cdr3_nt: TGTGCCAGCAGTTGGGCCAACTCCTACGAGCAGTACTTC

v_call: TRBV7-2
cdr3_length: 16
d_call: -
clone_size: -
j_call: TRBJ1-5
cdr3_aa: CASSLSGIGVNQPQHF
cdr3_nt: TGTGCCAGCAGCCTCTCGGGGATTGGGGTCAATCAGCCCCAGCATTTT

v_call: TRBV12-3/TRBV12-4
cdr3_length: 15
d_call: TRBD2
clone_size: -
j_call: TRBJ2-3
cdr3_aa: CASSSGLAGSDTQYF
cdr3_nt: TGTGCCAGCAGTTCGGGACTAGCTGGGTCGGATACGCAGTATTTT

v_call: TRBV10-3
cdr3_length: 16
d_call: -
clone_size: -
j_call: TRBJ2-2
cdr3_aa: CAIREGQQQNTGELFF
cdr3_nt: TGTGCCATCAGGGAGGGACAGCAGCAAAACACCGGGGAGCTGTTTTTT

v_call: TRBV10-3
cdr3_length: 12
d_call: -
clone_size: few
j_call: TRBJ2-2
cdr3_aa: CATNRATGELFF
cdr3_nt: TGTGCCACAAACAGAGCCACCGGGGAGCTGTTTTTT

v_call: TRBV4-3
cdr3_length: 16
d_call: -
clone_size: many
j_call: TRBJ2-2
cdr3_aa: CASSQDGQGGTGELFF
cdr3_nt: TGCGCCAGCAGCCAAGACGGCCAGGGGGGCACCGGGGAGCTGTTTTTT

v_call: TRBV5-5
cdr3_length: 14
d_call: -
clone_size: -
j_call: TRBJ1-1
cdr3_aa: CASSFDSSNTEAFF
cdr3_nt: TGTGCCAGCAGCTTCGACAGTTCGAACACTGAAGCTTTCTTT

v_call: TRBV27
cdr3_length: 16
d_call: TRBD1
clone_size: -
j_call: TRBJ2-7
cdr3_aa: CASSLSPGQGFYEQYF
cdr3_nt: TGTGCCAGCAGTTTATCCCCGGGACAGGGGTTCTACGAGCAGTACTTC

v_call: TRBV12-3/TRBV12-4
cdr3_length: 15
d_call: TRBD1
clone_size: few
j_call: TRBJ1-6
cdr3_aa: CASSFRTGGHSPLHF
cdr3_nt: TGTGCCAGCAGTTTCCGGACAGGGGGCCATTCACCCCTCCACTTT

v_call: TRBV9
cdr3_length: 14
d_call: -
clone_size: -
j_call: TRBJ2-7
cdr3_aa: CASSVALNSYEQYF
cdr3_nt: TGTGCCAGCAGCGTAGCCCTGAACTCCTACGAGCAGTACTTC

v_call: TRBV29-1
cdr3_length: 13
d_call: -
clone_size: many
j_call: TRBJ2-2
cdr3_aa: CSVGTVNTGELFF
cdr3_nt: TGCAGCGTTGGCACAGTAAACACCGGGGAGCTGTTTTTT

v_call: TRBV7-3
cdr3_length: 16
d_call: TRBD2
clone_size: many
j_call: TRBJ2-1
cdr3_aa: CASSFSGLAVYNEQFF
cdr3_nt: TGTGCCAGCAGCTTCTCGGGACTAGCGGTCTACAATGAGCAGTTCTTC

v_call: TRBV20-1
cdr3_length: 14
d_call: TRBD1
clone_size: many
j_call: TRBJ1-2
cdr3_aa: CSAYRTGAHYGYTF
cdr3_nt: TGCAGTGCCTACAGGACAGGGGCGCACTATGGCTACACCTTC

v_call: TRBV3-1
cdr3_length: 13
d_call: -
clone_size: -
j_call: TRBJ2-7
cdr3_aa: CASSQANLYEQYF
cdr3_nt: TGTGCCAGCAGCCAAGCGAACCTCTACGAGCAGTACTTC

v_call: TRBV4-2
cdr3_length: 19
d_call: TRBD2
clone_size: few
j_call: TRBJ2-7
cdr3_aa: CASSLRTSGSRTSSYEQYF
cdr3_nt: TGTGCCAGCAGCCTCAGGACTAGCGGGAGCCGGACAAGCTCCTACGAGCAGTACTTC

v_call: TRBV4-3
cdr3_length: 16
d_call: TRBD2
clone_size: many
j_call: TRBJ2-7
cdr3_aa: CASSQGLSGSGYEQYF
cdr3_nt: TGCGCCAGCAGCCAGGGCCTTAGCGGGAGCGGATACGAGCAGTACTTC

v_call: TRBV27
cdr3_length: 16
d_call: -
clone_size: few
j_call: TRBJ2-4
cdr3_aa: CASSPGRLLAKNIQYF
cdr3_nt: TGTGCCAGCAGTCCCGGACGCCTACTAGCCAAAAACATTCAGTACTTC

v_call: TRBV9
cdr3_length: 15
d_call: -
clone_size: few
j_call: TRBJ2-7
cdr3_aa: CASSFLPGTTYEQYF
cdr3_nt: TGTGCCAGCAGCTTTCTCCCCGGGACAACCTACGAGCAGTACTTC

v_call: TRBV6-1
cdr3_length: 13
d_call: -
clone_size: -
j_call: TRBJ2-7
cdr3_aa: CASSGPWAYEQYF
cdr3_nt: TGTGCCAGCAGTGGCCCGTGGGCCTACGAGCAGTACTTC

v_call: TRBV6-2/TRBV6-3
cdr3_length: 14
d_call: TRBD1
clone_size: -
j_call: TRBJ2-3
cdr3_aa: CASSNDRGADTQYF
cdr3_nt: TGTGCCAGCAGTAATGACAGGGGCGCAGATACGCAGTATTTT

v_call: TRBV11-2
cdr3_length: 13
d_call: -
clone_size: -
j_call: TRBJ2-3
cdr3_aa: CASSFFREDTQYF
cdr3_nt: TGTGCCAGCAGCTTCTTCAGGGAAGATACGCAGTATTTT

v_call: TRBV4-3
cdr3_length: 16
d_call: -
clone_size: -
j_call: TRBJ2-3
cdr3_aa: CASSQDLGAQTDTQYF
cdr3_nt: TGCGCCAGCAGCCAAGATCTTGGGGCCCAGACAGATACGCAGTATTTT

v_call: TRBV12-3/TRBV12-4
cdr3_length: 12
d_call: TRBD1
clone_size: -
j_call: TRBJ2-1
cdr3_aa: CASSWGQAQQFF
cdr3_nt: TGTGCCAGCAGTTGGGGACAGGCACAGCAGTTCTTC

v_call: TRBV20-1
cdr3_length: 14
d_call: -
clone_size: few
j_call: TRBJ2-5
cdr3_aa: CSARPGLRVGTQYF
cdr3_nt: TGCAGTGCTAGACCGGGCCTCCGAGTGGGGACCCAGTACTTC